A single sample gave rise to the 22 T cell receptor beta chains below, sequenced in a study of T cell repertoires in cytomegalovirus infection. TCRdb analysed the reads with MiXCR anew, one entry per CDR3 protein. The sample lists about 68,000 distinct CDR3 sequences; approximately 22% were seen once. Antigens of these TCRs are unknown. The source material was PBMCs, sequenced either directly or after in vitro stimulation (not recorded which). The receptors were sampled from a human donor in good health (CMV status not recorded). Some clones in this sample may be carry-over from other donors' samples.

This clonotype was recorded a few times. The gene calls are TRBV27 and TRBJ1-2; D is ambiguous. Germline loops: CDR1 MNHEY, CDR2 SMNVEV (reference sequence). The CDR3 is 16 residues long. Deletions cut 6 bases from V and 8 bases from J, with 25 bases between. For the CDR3, the DNA is TGTGCCAGCAGCCGCGCGTGGACGGCGCTCGGGGAAGGCTACACCTTC. It yields the protein CASSRAWTALGEGYTF.

This clonotype was observed a single time. Here the CDR3 reads CASRGLPHEQYF. As DNA, the CDR3 is TGTGCCAGCCGAGGGTTACCCCACGAGCAGTACTTC. The V gene is TRBV7-2, the J gene TRBJ2-7; weak D call: TRBD2 (5 bases). Germline CDR1 is SGHTA and CDR2 is FQGNSA. V lost 8 bases to trimming and J lost 5 bases, with 13 bases between them. This CDR3 contains 12 residues. The variable domain in full, with the rest retrieved from reference TRBV7-2 and TRBJ2-7, is GAGVSQSPSNKVTEKGKDVELRCDPISGHTALYWYRQSLGQGLEFLIYFQGNSAPDKSGLPSDRFSAERTGGSVSTLTIQRTQQEDSAVYLCASRGLPHEQYFGPGTRLTVT.

This clonotype was detected only once. The rearrangement joins TRBV7-6 to TRBJ1-5, with D uncertain. V was cut by 1 base and J by 1 base, with 8 bases left in between. The CDR3 covers 15 residues. Germline V gives CDR1 SGHVS, CDR2 FNYEAQ. The CDR3 here is CASSLVEGSNQPQHF. DNA of the CDR3: TGTGCCAGCAGCTTAGTAGAGGGAAGCAATCAGCCCCAGCATTTT.

The rearrangement links TRBV6-6 to TRBJ1-6, with 9 bases matching TRBD1. The CDR3 is 13 amino acids. The V gene end was trimmed by 10 bases and the J gene end by 6 bases; junction bases not matched to a gene: 4. Germline loops: CDR1 MNHNY, CDR2 SVGAGI (reference sequence). The CDR3 DNA follows: TGTGCCATAACGACAGGGGGTAATTCACCCCTCCACTTT. Its protein product is CAITTGGNSPLHF.

This clonotype has only a few counts. The V call is TRBV12-3 or TRBV12-4, the J call TRBJ2-1; D unclear. The CDR3 covers 13 residues. Trimming shortened V by 7 bases and J by 2 bases, and 9 bases separated the two germline ends. CDR3 sequence: CASTPEAYNEQFF. The CDR3 coding sequence is TGTGCCAGCACCCCCGAGGCCTACAATGAGCAGTTCTTC.

This clonotype is a singleton in its sample. This sequence joins TRBV11-2 and TRBJ2-2; 11 bases fit TRBD2. The V segment lost 3 bases and the J segment 4 bases; nucleotides outside the gene matches: 1. Germline assignment: CDR1 SGHAT and CDR2 FQNNGV. This CDR3 has 15 amino acids. CDR3 region: CASSFGLAGTGELFF. As DNA, the CDR3 is TGTGCCAGCAGCTTCGGACTAGCGGGCACCGGGGAGCTGTTTTTT.

The chain carries TRBV19 and TRBJ2-6; no reliable D call. V was trimmed by 3 bases and J by 0 bases, leaving 6 bases between them. The V gene's germline CDR1 is LNHDA and CDR2 SQIVND (reference sequence). The CDR3 has 15 amino acids. The CDR3 DNA follows: TGTGCCAGTAGTATGAAGGGCTCTGGGGCCAACGTCCTGACTTTC. It codes for CASSMKGSGANVLTF.

This clonotype came up a few times. The rearrangement links TRBV11-2 to TRBJ2-1, with 8 bases matching TRBD2. The CDR3 has 19 residues. Trimming at V came to 1 base and at J to 1 base, leaving 12 bases not matched to a gene. Looked up from germline, CDR1 is SGHAT and CDR2 is FQNNGV. This chain's CDR3 is CASSLALGRLASSYNEQFF. The CDR3 DNA reads as TGTGCCAGCAGCTTAGCTCTTGGTCGACTAGCGAGTTCCTACAATGAGCAGTTCTTC.

Of note for this clonotype: One end of the junction does not line up with germline, which may come from a read error. The chain carries TRBV7-2 and TRBJ2-1; 7 bases align to TRBD1. The CDR3 loop spans 15 amino acids. CDR1 is SGHTA, CDR2 FQGNSA, per germline. CDR3 DNA sequence: TGTGTCAGCACCACTGACAGGGCGGCGCCCAATGAGCAGTTCTTC. Translation gives CVSTTDRAAPNEQFF.

This clonotype was detected a few times. The chain uses TRBV11-2 and TRBJ1-1; the D is unclear. The germline V gene has CDR1 SGHAT and CDR2 FQNNGV. The CDR3 is 12 amino acids. V lost 1 base, J lost 7 bases, and 7 bases lay in between. The CDR3 spells CASSLVGIEAFF. The CDR3 DNA is TGTGCCAGCAGCTTAGTGGGCATTGAAGCTTTCTTT. The whole variable domain, remainder taken from reference TRBV11-2 and TRBJ1-1, is EAGVAQSPRYKIIEKRQSVAFWCNPISGHATLYWYQQILGQGPKLLIQFQNNGVVDDSQLPKDRFSAERLKGVDSTLKIQPAKLEDSAVYLCASSLVGIEAFFGQGTRLTVV.

This clonotype came up many times. The chain links TRBV7-2 to TRBJ2-7; weak D call: TRBD1 (5 bases). V lost 3 bases and J 6 bases, leaving 15 bases between the germline ends. Per the germline V gene, CDR1 is SGHTA and CDR2 is FQGNSA. CDR3 length equals 14 residues. CDR3 coding DNA: TGTGCCAGCAGCTTTACCAGCCCTGGGGCCGAGCAGTACTTC. It yields the protein CASSFTSPGAEQYF.

Note on this clonotype: One end of the junction does not line up with germline, which may come from a read error. This chain uses TRBV27 with TRBJ1-1; TRBD1 matches 9 bases. From germline, CDR1 is MNHEY and CDR2 SMNVEV (reference sequence). The CDR3 runs 19 residues. The CDR3 DNA sequence: TGTGCCAGCAGTCTATCATCGTGGGGGACAGGGAGTAAGAACACTGAAGCTTTCTTT. Translating it yields CASSLSSWGTGSKNTEAFF.

This clonotype was recorded at least ten times. The rearrangement links TRBV7-2 to TRBJ1-1; D ambiguous. Trimming removed 1 base at V and 3 bases at J, with 9 bases between. This CDR3 spans 14 amino acids. CDR1 and CDR2 (germline): SGHTA, FQGNSA. DNA of the CDR3: TGTGCCAGCAGCTTAGAGGGTCGGGACACTGAAGCTTTCTTT. This sequence encodes CASSLEGRDTEAFF.

Many counts were recorded for this clonotype. Its ends do not fully match the called genes, so a read error is possible. CDR3 loop: CASSFVLRDPINF. Written as DNA, the CDR3 is TGTGCCAGCAGCTTCGTTCTCCGGGACCCCATTAATTTT. This chain connects TRBV7-2 to TRBJ2-3; tentatively, D is TRBD1 or TRBD2 (5 bases each). Per the germline V gene, CDR1 is SGHTA and CDR2 is FQGNSA. CDR3 length: 13 amino acids.

V usage is TRBV5-5 and J usage is TRBJ2-1; no clear D. This CDR3 spans 13 amino acids. V lost 4 bases to trimming and J lost 2 bases, with 7 bases between them. Germline assignment: CDR1 SGHKS and CDR2 YYEKEE (reference sequence). DNA for the CDR3: TGTGCCAGCAGCCTCAGTGCCTACAATGAGCAGTTCTTC. It codes for CASSLSAYNEQFF.

This clonotype was seen a few times. V gene TRBV19 combines with J gene TRBJ1-2; D remains unclear. Looked up from germline, CDR1 is LNHDA and CDR2 is SQIVND (reference sequence). Trimming removed 3 bases from V and 0 bases from J, with 5 bases in between. The CDR3 has 13 amino acids. The CDR3 reads CASSMISNYGYTF. DNA of the CDR3: TGTGCCAGTAGTATGATATCTAACTATGGCTACACCTTC.

A few counts support this clonotype. The chain uses TRBV2 and TRBJ2-1; 10 bases agree with TRBD2. Germline V lookup: CDR1 SNHLY, CDR2 FYNNEI. This CDR3 comprises 20 residues. V lost 4 bases to trimming and J lost 4 bases; unmatched junction nucleotides: 19. The CDR3 loop is CASSGSGVIVVLAGYNEQFF. Here the CDR3 DNA reads TGTGCCAGCAGTGGCAGCGGGGTCATTGTAGTACTAGCGGGATACAATGAGCAGTTCTTC. Combining the CDR3 with reference TRBV2 and TRBJ2-1 gives the whole variable domain EPEVTQTPSHQVTQMGQEVILRCVPISNHLYFYWYRQILGQKVEFLVSFYNNEISEKSEIFDDQFSVERPDGSNFTLKIRSTKLEDSAMYFCASSGSGVIVVLAGYNEQFFGPGTRLTVL.

This chain links TRBV20-1 with TRBJ2-1; 14 bases match TRBD2. J lost 3 bases, V lost 5 bases, and 9 bases had no gene match. Germline values: CDR1 DFQATT, CDR2 SNEGSKA (reference sequence). CDR3 length: 17 amino acids. The CDR3 DNA reads TGCAGTGCTCTAAAGGGACTAGCGGGAGTCAACTACAATGAGCAGTTCTTC. Protein sequence: CSALKGLAGVNYNEQFF.

The V gene is TRBV5-3, the J gene TRBJ1-3; D ambiguous. TRBV5-3 is an ORF, and what it does is uncertain. With 0 bases removed from V and 2 bases from J, the gap between germline ends came to 9 bases. The CDR3 has 15 residues. CDR3 sequence: CARSLVLATGNTIYF. The CDR3 region has the DNA TGTGCCAGAAGCTTGGTGTTGGCTACTGGAAACACCATATATTTT.

This clonotype was found many times. The chain recombines TRBV7-3 with TRBJ1-1; tentatively, D is TRBD1 (5 bases). The ends were cut back, 3 bases at V and 4 bases at J, with 12 bases in the middle. Germline V CDR1 and CDR2: SGHTA, FQGTGA. This CDR3 comprises 14 residues. DNA for the CDR3: TGTGCCAGCAGCTTGGCAGGGTATGTCACTGAAGCTTTCTTT. It specifies CASSLAGYVTEAFF.

In this sample, this clonotype turned up a few times. V is TRBV19 and J is TRBJ1-4, with no clear D. Germline CDR1 LNHDA, CDR2 SQIVND (reference sequence). The CDR3 spans 15 residues. The ends were cut back, 7 bases at V and 4 bases at J, with 16 bases in the middle. In DNA, the CDR3 is TGTGCCAGTAACAACATAGGGTATAGTAATGAAAAACTGTTTTTT. Amino acids: CASNNIGYSNEKLFF.

A few counts support this clonotype. The chain has TRBV12-3 or TRBV12-4 and TRBJ2-5; no clear D. V shed 5 bases and J shed 4 bases, with 11 bases lying between them. This CDR3 has 13 amino acids. This CDR3 reads CASSRNRRETQYF. CDR3 DNA sequence: TGTGCCAGCAGTCGCAACCGGAGAGAGACCCAGTACTTC.